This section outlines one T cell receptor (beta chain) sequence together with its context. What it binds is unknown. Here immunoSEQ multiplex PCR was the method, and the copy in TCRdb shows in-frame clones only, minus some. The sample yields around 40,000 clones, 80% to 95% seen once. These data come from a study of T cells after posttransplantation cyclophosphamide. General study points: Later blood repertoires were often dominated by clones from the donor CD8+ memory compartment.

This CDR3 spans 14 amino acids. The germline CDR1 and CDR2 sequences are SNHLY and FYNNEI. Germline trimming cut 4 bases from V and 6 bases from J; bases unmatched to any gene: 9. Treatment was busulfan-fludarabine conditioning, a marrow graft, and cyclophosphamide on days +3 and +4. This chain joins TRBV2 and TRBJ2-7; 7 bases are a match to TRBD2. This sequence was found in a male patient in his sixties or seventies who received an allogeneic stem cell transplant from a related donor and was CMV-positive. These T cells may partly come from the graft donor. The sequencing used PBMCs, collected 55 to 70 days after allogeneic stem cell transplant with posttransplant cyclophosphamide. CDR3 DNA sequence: TGTGCCAGCAGTGTTTTGGCGGGGGTTTTCGAGCAGTACGTC. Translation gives CASSVLAGVFEQYV.